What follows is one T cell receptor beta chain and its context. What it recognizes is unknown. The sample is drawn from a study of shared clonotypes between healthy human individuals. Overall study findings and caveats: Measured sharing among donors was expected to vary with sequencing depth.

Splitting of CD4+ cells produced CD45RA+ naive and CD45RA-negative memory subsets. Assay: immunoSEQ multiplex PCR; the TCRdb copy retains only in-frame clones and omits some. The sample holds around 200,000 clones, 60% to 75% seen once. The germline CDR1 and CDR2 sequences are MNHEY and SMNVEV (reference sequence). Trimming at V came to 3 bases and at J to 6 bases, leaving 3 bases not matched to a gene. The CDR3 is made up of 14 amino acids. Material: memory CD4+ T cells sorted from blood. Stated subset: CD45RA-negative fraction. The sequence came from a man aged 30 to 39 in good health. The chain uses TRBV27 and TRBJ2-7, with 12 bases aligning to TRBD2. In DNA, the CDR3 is TGTGCCAGCAGTTTTTCTAGCGGGAGGGTCGAGCAGTACTTC. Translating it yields CASSFSSGRVEQYF.